A selection of T cell receptor beta chains follows, all from one sample in a study of tumor-infiltrating lymphocytes in primary liver carcinoma. TCRdb processed the multiplex PCR reads anew with MiXCR; each CDR3 protein has one entry. The table includes 190,000 or so distinct CDR3 sequences, less than 70% detected once. The specimen was peripheral blood. The receptors were sampled from a woman aged 55-69 years with primary liver carcinoma and hepatitis B virus infection. Both conserved end residues are part of each CDR3.

V gene,J gene,CDR3 length,CDR3 protein
TRBV6-6,TRBJ2-1,14,CASSYSPAYSEQFF
TRBV29-1,TRBJ1-2,12,CGVGQVDYGYTF
TRBV29-1,TRBJ2-3,12,CSAWGGTDTLYF
TRBV28,TRBJ1-1,12,CATIQEDTEAFF
TRBV11-1,TRBJ2-7,15,CASSFRTGKIYEQYF
TRBV6-6,TRBJ1-2,13,CASSSDGLDGCTF
TRBV6-1,TRBJ1-5,16,CASSERGAWGFQPQHF
TRBV24-1,TRBJ2-7,12,CAISDLGYEQYF
TRBV11-2,TRBJ2-7,15,CANSRTSGSLYEQYF
TRBV14,TRBJ1-1,16,CASSQDRTRATLGAFF
TRBV25-1,TRBJ2-7,15,CASSPKGSRIYEQYF
TRBV28,TRBJ1-5,15,CASRRRDRRNQPQHF
TRBV12-5,TRBJ2-1,18,CASGLRLPGGVSSNEQFF
TRBV6-2/TRBV6-3,TRBJ2-5,14,CASTKTVVFETQYF
TRBV4-3,TRBJ1-2,16,CASNQAGAGRNYGYTF
TRBV11-2,TRBJ2-1,16,CASSTPDRDPYNEQFF
TRBV4-1,TRBJ1-5,17,CASSHGRAYRIGQPQHF
TRBV7-9,TRBJ2-3,18,CASSLTHLAGGGTDTQYF
TRBV12-3/TRBV12-4,TRBJ1-4,15,CASSLSDRANEKLFF
TRBV6-6,TRBJ1-2,18,CASSYSYSSGGFNYGYTF
TRBV28,TRBJ1-2,15,CASRQTGVGDYGYTF
TRBV11-2,TRBJ2-2,12,CATSFSAGEPFF
TRBV6-6,TRBJ1-5,15,CASSGGTGVYQPQHF
TRBV11-2,TRBJ2-7,16,CVSSHLRGKGAYEQYF
TRBV29-1,TRBJ1-1,14,CSVEIRGLNTEALF
TRBV15,TRBJ2-4,14,CATSRDRGKNIQYF
TRBV11-3,TRBJ2-7,11,CASSYSYEQYF
TRBV14,TRBJ2-3,15,CASSHQVISTDTQYF
TRBV5-6,TRBJ2-7,14,CASGLYSGTYEQYF
TRBV5-1,TRBJ1-5,15,CANSLEGQFNQPQHF
TRBV27,TRBJ1-5,14,CASSSSTGLQPQHF
TRBV2,TRBJ2-3,11,CASSSMDTQYF
TRBV5-4,TRBJ2-6,15,CASSLSLAGANVLTF